This T cell receptor (beta chain) was captured by sequencing in a study of blood T cell repertoires in COVID-19. The overall study: Nucleic acid was either cDNA or gDNA, and it came from T cells, B-cell-depleted T cells, or PBMCs.

Authors' methods: Reference gene primer amplification gave nucleated cell count estimates. The repertoire was sequenced with immunoSEQ multiplex PCR; TCRdb's copy has only in-frame clones and lacks some. The V and J calls and the clone size are those of that table, but D and trimming were determined from the DNA. Seen here are approximately 65,000 clones, roughly four fifths observed once, and the top ten hold 18%. The ends were cut back, 5 bases at V and 6 bases at J, with 8 bases in the middle. CDR1 and CDR2 from the germline V gene are SGHTA and FQGNSA. This CDR3 contains 12 residues. The TCR comes from a man aged 55 to 70 with acute or convalescent COVID-19. Sequencing was performed on peripheral blood. The chain joins TRBV7-2 to TRBJ2-1, with TRBD2 as a possible D gene (6 bases). The CDR3 DNA reads as TGTGCCAGCAGCCGACTAGTCAATGAGCAGTTCTTC. Encoded protein: CASSRLVNEQFF.